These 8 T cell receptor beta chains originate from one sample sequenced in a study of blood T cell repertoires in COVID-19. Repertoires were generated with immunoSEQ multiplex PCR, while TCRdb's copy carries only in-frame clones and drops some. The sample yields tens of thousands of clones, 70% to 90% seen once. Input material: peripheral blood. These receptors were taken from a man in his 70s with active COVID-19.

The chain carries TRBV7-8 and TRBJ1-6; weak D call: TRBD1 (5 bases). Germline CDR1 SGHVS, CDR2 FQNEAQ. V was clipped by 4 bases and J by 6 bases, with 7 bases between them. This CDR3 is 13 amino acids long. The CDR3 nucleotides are TGTGCCAGCAGCTCAGGGCGTAATTCACCCCTCCACTTT. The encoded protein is CASSSGRNSPLHF. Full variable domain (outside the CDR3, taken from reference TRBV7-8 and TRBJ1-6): GAGVSQSPRYKVAKRGQDVALRCDPISGHVSLFWYQQALGQGPEFLTYFQNEAQLDKSGLPSDRFFAERPEGSVSTLKIQRTQQEDSAVYLCASSSGRNSPLHFGNGTRLTVT.

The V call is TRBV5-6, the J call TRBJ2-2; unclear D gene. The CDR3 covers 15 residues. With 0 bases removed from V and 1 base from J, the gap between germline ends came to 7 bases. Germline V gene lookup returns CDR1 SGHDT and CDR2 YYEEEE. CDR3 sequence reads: CASSLGLVNTGELFF. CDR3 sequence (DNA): TGTGCCAGCAGCTTGGGGCTAGTGAACACCGGGGAGCTGTTTTTT. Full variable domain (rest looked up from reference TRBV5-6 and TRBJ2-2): DAGVTQSPTHLIKTRGQQVTLRCSPKSGHDTVSWYQQALGQGPQFIFQYYEEEERQRGNFPDRFSGHQFPNYSSELNVNALLLGDSALYLCASSLGLVNTGELFFGEGSRLTVL.

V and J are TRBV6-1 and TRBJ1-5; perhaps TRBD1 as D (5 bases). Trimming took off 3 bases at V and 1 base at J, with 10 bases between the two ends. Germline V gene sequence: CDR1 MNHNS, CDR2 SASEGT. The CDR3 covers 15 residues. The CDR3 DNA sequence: TGTGCCAGCAGTGATAACAGGCGAAGCAATCAGCCCCAGCATTTT. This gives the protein CASSDNRRSNQPQHF.

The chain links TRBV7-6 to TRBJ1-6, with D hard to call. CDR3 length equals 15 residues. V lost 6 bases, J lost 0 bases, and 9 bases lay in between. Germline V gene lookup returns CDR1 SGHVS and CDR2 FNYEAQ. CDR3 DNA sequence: TGTGCCAGCAGGAGAGAGAGCTCCTATAATTCACCCCTCCACTTT. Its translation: CASRRESSYNSPLHF.

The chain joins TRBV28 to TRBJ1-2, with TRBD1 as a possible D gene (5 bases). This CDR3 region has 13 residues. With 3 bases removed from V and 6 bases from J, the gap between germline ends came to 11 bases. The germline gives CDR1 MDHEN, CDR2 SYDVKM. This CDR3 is CASSLGRADGYTF. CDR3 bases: TGTGCCAGCAGTTTGGGCAGGGCGGATGGCTACACCTTC.

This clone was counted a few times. The CDR3 DNA sequence: TGTGCCAGCAGTTCCTCCCGGACAGGGCGTCAGCCCCAGCATTTT. It is translated as CASSSSRTGRQPQHF. The rearrangement uses TRBV27 and TRBJ1-5; the match to TRBD1 covers 8 bases. The CDR3 spans 15 residues. Germline CDR1 is MNHEY and CDR2 is SMNVEV (reference sequence). The V gene end was trimmed by 4 bases and the J gene end by 6 bases; junction bases not matched to a gene: 8.

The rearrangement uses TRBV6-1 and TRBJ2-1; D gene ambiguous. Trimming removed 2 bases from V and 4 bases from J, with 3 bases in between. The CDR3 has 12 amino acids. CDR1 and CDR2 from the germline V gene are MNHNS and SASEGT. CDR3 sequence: CASSETYNEQFF. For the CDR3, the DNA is TGTGCCAGCAGTGAAACATACAATGAGCAGTTCTTC.

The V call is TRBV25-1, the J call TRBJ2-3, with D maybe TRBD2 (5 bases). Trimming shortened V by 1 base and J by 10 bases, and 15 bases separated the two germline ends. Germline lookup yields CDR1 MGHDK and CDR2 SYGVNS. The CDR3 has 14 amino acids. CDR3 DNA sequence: TGTGCCAGCAGTGAATCGACAAGGGTGGGAGCGCAGTATTTT. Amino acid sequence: CASSESTRVGAQYF.